These T cell receptor beta chains were read from a single sample in a study of monozygotic twins with cystic fibrosis. The table came from immunoSEQ multiplex PCR; TCRdb's copy has only in-frame clones and leaves some out. The data contain some 33,000 clones, approximately 90% of them singletons. Source material: blood. Source of these receptors: a boy between 2 and 15 years old with cystic fibrosis. CDR3s include the opening cysteine and the closing phenylalanine or tryptophan. The D gene is left open where the match is weak. Clone size appears in some rows only: once, few, many, or a class for an expanded clone.

clone size	V gene	J gene	D gene	CDR3 DNA	CDR3 protein
.	TRBV7-9	TRBJ2-1	TRBD2	TGTGCCAGCAGCTTAGCGCTAGCGGGGGGGCCAAATGAGCAGTTCTTC	CASSLALAGGPNEQFF
.	TRBV19	TRBJ1-2	.	TGTGCCAGTAGTAGAGGGGGTCGCGACTATGGCTACACCTTC	CASSRGGRDYGYTF
.	TRBV6-5	TRBJ1-6	.	TGTGCCAGCAGTTACTCGGGGGGTGTTAATTCACCCCTCCACTTT	CASSYSGGVNSPLHF
.	TRBV6-5	TRBJ1-5	.	TGTGCCAGCCGAGCCAGGGCGCAGAGCAATCAGCCCCAGCATTTT	CASRARAQSNQPQHF
.	TRBV2	TRBJ1-2	TRBD1	TGTGCCAGGCCCCGGACAGGGGGTTATGGGGTTAACTATGGCTACACCTTC	CARPRTGGYGVNYGYTF
.	TRBV6-1	TRBJ2-5	.	TGTGCCTCTAGTAGGGCAGCAAAAGAGACCCAGTACTTC	CASSRAAKETQYF
.	TRBV29-1	TRBJ2-2	.	TGCAGCGTTGACAGGCCGACCGGGGAGCTGTTTTTT	CSVDRPTGELFF
.	TRBV7-9	TRBJ2-5	TRBD1	TGTGCCAGTAGACAGGGGTCAGCAGAGACCCAGTACTTC	CASRQGSAETQYF
.	TRBV5-5	TRBJ1-1	.	TGTGCCAGCAGCTACTGGACAGCTTGGGGGAACACTGAAGCTTTCTTT	CASSYWTAWGNTEAFF
.	TRBV28	TRBJ2-5	.	TGTGCCAGCAGTTTACCCAGGATAGGTAGCAACGGGGTAACGACCCAGTACTTC	CASSLPRIGSNGVTTQYF
.	TRBV7-8	TRBJ1-5	.	TGTGCCAGCAGCTTACTAGACACCAGCAATCAGCCCCAGCATTTT	CASSLLDTSNQPQHF
.	TRBV6-6	TRBJ1-2	TRBD1	TGTGCCAGCAGTCGAACGACAGGGTATAACTATGGCTACACCTTC	CASSRTTGYNYGYTF
.	TRBV2	TRBJ1-2	TRBD1	TGTGCCAGCAGTGAAGCGGACTGGGACAGCAACTATGGCTACACCTTC	CASSEADWDSNYGYTF
.	TRBV7-9	TRBJ1-1	TRBD1	TGTGCCAGCAGCTTAGTAGGGACAGGGGAAGGGGACACTGAAGCTTTCTTT	CASSLVGTGEGDTEAFF
.	TRBV5-5	TRBJ1-2	TRBD1	TGTGCCAGCAGCTTGCCCGCGCAGGGGGATGGCTACACCTTC	CASSLPAQGDGYTF
.	TRBV7-9	TRBJ1-6	TRBD1	TGTGCCAGCAGGCCTGGGACAGTAGATTCACCCCTCCACTTT	CASRPGTVDSPLHF
few	TRBV4-1	TRBJ1-1	.	TGCGCCAGCAGCCACACAGGGTTGAACACTGAAGCTTTCTTT	CASSHTGLNTEAFF
.	TRBV5-4	TRBJ1-4	.	TGTGCCAGCAGCAGAGGACGGACAGAGGAAAAACTGTTTTTT	CASSRGRTEEKLFF
.	TRBV7-2	TRBJ1-2	TRBD1	TGTGCCAGCAGCTTAGGACAGGGCGAAGGCTACACCTTC	CASSLGQGEGYTF
.	TRBV6-5	TRBJ1-1	.	TGTGCCAGCAGTCAATTCGGAGGGCGGAACACTGAAGCTTTCTTT	CASSQFGGRNTEAFF
.	TRBV18	TRBJ1-5	.	TGTGCCAGCTCACTTCAGGGGAATGGGCAGCCCCAGCATTTT	CASSLQGNGQPQHF
.	TRBV18	TRBJ1-3	.	TGTGCCAGCTCACCAAACGAGAGCTCTGGAAACACCATATATTTT	CASSPNESSGNTIYF
.	TRBV10-1	TRBJ1-3	.	TGCGCCAGCAGTTCTGGAAACACCATATATTTT	CASSSGNTIYF
.	TRBV9	TRBJ1-2	TRBD1	TGTGCCAGCAGCGCGGGACAGGGGATAGGCTACACCTTC	CASSAGQGIGYTF
.	TRBV27	TRBJ1-2	.	TGTGCCAGTCGGGGGGGGGAACAACTAGCTAACTATGGCTACACCTTC	CASRGGEQLANYGYTF
.	TRBV15	TRBJ2-7	.	TGTGCCACCAGCAGAGAGGGGCTCCCCTACGAGCAGTACTTC	CATSREGLPYEQYF
.	TRBV2	TRBJ2-3	.	TGTGCCAGCGGTACGGGGACAGATACGCAGTATTTT	CASGTGTDTQYF
.	TRBV9	TRBJ1-1	TRBD1	TGTGCCAGCAGCGTACGCGGGACAGGGGACGAATTAGGGGCTGAAGCTTTCTTT	CASSVRGTGDELGAEAFF
.	TRBV9	TRBJ1-2	.	TGTGCCAGCAGCGAAGGGGGGGGGCCGGAGGGCTACACCTTC	CASSEGGGPEGYTF
.	TRBV11-1	TRBJ1-1	.	TGTGCCAGCAGCCGCGGGCAGGGTTACACTGAAGCTTTCTTT	CASSRGQGYTEAFF
.	TRBV15	TRBJ2-3	.	TGTGCCACCAGCGAACGGGAGACAGATACGCAGTATTTT	CATSERETDTQYF
.	TRBV5-6	TRBJ2-2	.	TGTGCCAGCAGCTTGGTACGGCAGGGCGAGGAGCTGTTTTTT	CASSLVRQGEELFF
.	TRBV7-9	TRBJ2-7	TRBD1	TGTGCCAGCAGCTTACCCCGGGACAGAAGTACCTACGAGCAGTACTTC	CASSLPRDRSTYEQYF
.	TRBV14	TRBJ1-6	.	TGTGCCAGCAGCCAAGACAGCTCCTATAATTCACCCCTCCACTTT	CASSQDSSYNSPLHF
.	TRBV9	TRBJ2-3	.	TGTGCCAGCAGCGTAGTCTGGAGCACAGATACGCAGTATTTT	CASSVVWSTDTQYF
.	TRBV7-8	TRBJ2-5	TRBD1	TGTGCCACCACAGGGGAATCTTGGTACCAAGAGACCCAGTACTTC	CATTGESWYQETQYF
.	TRBV5-1	TRBJ1-3	.	TGCGCCAGCAGCTCACAGGGAACCGACTCTGGAAACACCATATATTTT	CASSSQGTDSGNTIYF
.	TRBV6-1	TRBJ2-1	.	TGTGCCAGCAGACTACGGAGCTCCTACAATGAGCAGTTCTTC	CASRLRSSYNEQFF
.	TRBV27	TRBJ1-5	.	TGTGCCAGCAGTTTACTAGGTGTCAGCAATCAGCCCCAGCATTTT	CASSLLGVSNQPQHF
.	TRBV9	TRBJ2-1	TRBD2	TGTGCCAGCAGCTCTGGACTAGCGGGGTACTCCTACAATGAGCAGTTCTTC	CASSSGLAGYSYNEQFF
once	TRBV6-5	TRBJ2-5	TRBD1	TGTGCCAGCAGTATAGACAGGGATGACCAAGAGACCCAGTACTTC	CASSIDRDDQETQYF
.	TRBV5-8	TRBJ2-3	.	TGTGCCAGCAGCTCCGGGCCGTCTTCAGATACGCAGTATTTT	CASSSGPSSDTQYF
few	TRBV20-1	TRBJ1-4	TRBD1	TGCAGTGCTGGGGGGACAGAGACACTGTTTTTT	CSAGGTETLFF
.	TRBV10-3	TRBJ1-5	TRBD1	TGTGCCACCGGACAGGGGGCCGCCGATCATAGCAATCAGCCCCAGCATTTT	CATGQGAADHSNQPQHF
.	TRBV13	TRBJ2-1	.	TGTGCCAGCAGCTTAGGCCCCAATGAGCAGTTCTTC	CASSLGPNEQFF
.	TRBV7-8	TRBJ1-6	.	TGTGCCAGCAGCTTAGCGGAGGTCAGGATGAATTCACCCCTCCACTTT	CASSLAEVRMNSPLHF
once	TRBV5-6	TRBJ2-7	.	TGTGCCAGCAGCTTGGGAGGTGTAGGGACATTTCTTGACGAGCAGTACTTC	CASSLGGVGTFLDEQYF
.	TRBV27	TRBJ1-6	.	TGTGCCAGCAGTTTCGGCAGGGTGAATTCACCCCTCCACTTT	CASSFGRVNSPLHF
.	TRBV2	TRBJ2-7	TRBD2	TGTGCCAGCAGCGCGACTAGCGGGGGGGCTTACGAGCAGTACTTC	CASSATSGGAYEQYF
.	TRBV6-5	TRBJ2-3	.	TGTGCCAGCAGTTACGACTGGAGGGCAGATACGCAGTATTTT	CASSYDWRADTQYF
.	TRBV7-9	TRBJ1-2	.	TGTGCCAGCAGCTTTCCGCGGGCAGCAGAAATATATGGCTACACCTTC	CASSFPRAAEIYGYTF
.	TRBV18	TRBJ2-3	TRBD2	TGTGCCAGCTCACCACCGACTAGCGGGGGGACAGATACGCAGTATTTT	CASSPPTSGGTDTQYF
.	TRBV27	TRBJ2-3	TRBD2	TGTGCCAGCAGTTCTACGGGACTAGCGAAAGATACGCAGTATTTT	CASSSTGLAKDTQYF
.	TRBV13	TRBJ2-7	TRBD2	TGTGCCAGCAGCTCAGGACTAGCGGGGGGGTTATCCTACGAGCAGTACTTC	CASSSGLAGGLSYEQYF